The 21 T cell receptor beta chains listed next were all sequenced from one sample in a study of neurological immune-mediated disorders. TCRdb passed the 5' RACE reads through MiXCR, listing each CDR3 protein once. The data show 50,000 to 70,000 distinct CDR3 sequences, with roughly 13% seen just once and around 10% held by the top ten. Sequencing was done on a sample of PBMCs. The receptors derive from a woman aged 60-70 years with HTLV-1-associated myelopathy (HAM/TSP).

This clonotype was observed at least ten times. The rearrangement links TRBV5-1 to TRBJ2-1; 7 bases are a match to TRBD2. CDR1 is SGHRS, CDR2 YFSETQ, per germline. The CDR3 is made up of 15 amino acids. V shed 4 bases and J 5 bases; nucleotides not matched to a gene: 9. The CDR3 loop is CASSLLSGTNNEQFF. The CDR3 DNA sequence: TGCGCCAGCAGCCTACTGAGCGGGACTAACAATGAGCAGTTCTTC.

This rearrangement joins TRBV6-5 to TRBJ2-1, with TRBD2 matching 8 bases. In germline, CDR1 is MNHEY, CDR2 SVGAGI. V lost 0 bases and J lost 7; bases outside the gene matches: 8. The CDR3 length is 16 residues. The CDR3 nucleotides read TGTGCCAGCAGTTACTCACCGGGAGGGCCAACGAATGAGCAGTTCTTC. Protein: CASSYSPGGPTNEQFF.

This clonotype appeared many times. The gene calls are TRBV7-2 and TRBJ1-1; no clear D gene. The germline V gene encodes CDR1 SGHTA and CDR2 FQGNSA. This CDR3 spans 14 amino acids. Trimming took off 4 bases at V and 2 bases at J, with 11 bases between the two ends. The CDR3 reads CASSSLTSNTEAFF. The CDR3 nucleotides read TGTGCCAGCAGCTCTTTGACATCTAACACTGAAGCTTTCTTT. The full variable domain, completed using reference TRBV7-2 and TRBJ1-1, is GAGVSQSPSNKVTEKGKDVELRCDPISGHTALYWYRQSLGQGLEFLIYFQGNSAPDKSGLPSDRFSAERTGGSVSTLTIQRTQQEDSAVYLCASSSLTSNTEAFFGQGTRLTVV.

There are many counts of this clonotype. This chain links TRBV5-1 with TRBJ2-1; D possibly matches TRBD1 or TRBD2 (5 bases each). Germline V CDR1 and CDR2: SGHRS, YFSETQ. Between the trimmed V and J ends, which lost 6 bases and 5 bases, there was a span of 18 bases. There are 15 residues in the CDR3. The CDR3 nucleotides read TGCGCCAGCATCAGACCGGGACGGCGTAACAATGAGCAGTTCTTC. Amino acid sequence: CASIRPGRRNNEQFF. The variable domain in full, with the rest retrieved from reference TRBV5-1 and TRBJ2-1, is KAGVTQTPRYLIKTRGQQVTLSCSPISGHRSVSWYQQTPGQGLQFLFEYFSETQRNKGNFPGRFSGRQFSNSRSEMNVSTLELGDSALYLCASIRPGRRNNEQFFGPGTRLTVL.

Many counts were recorded for this clonotype. The CDR3 is CASSLVSSGSRNIQYF. The CDR3 DNA sequence: TGCGCCAGCAGCTTGGTATCTAGCGGGAGTAGAAACATTCAGTACTTC. V is TRBV5-1 and J is TRBJ2-4, with 10 bases lining up with TRBD2. This CDR3 region has 16 residues. Germline CDR1 SGHRS, CDR2 YFSETQ. With 0 bases clipped from V and 6 bases from J, the junction kept 6 bases outside the gene matches.

This clonotype has only a few counts. The chain is built from TRBV10-3 and TRBJ2-2, with D perhaps assigned TRBD1 or TRBD2 (5 bases each). This CDR3 region has 16 residues. Trimming cost V 6 bases and J 7 bases, with 21 bases left between them. Germline-derived CDR1 and CDR2 are ENHRY and SYGVKD. The CDR3 spells CAIRMNLGEPNGELFF. CDR3 DNA: TGTGCCATCAGGATGAATTTGGGGGAACCGAACGGGGAGCTGTTTTTT.

In this sample, this clonotype turned up many times. The rearrangement uses TRBV20-1 and TRBJ2-2; 8 bases line up with TRBD1. J was trimmed by 3 bases and V by 2 bases; bases with no gene match: 5. The CDR3 is 15 amino acids. Germline V gives CDR1 DFQATT, CDR2 SNEGSKA (reference sequence). CDR3 DNA sequence: TGCAGTGCTAGACGACCGGACAGGGACACCGGGGAGCTGTTTTTT. Its translation: CSARRPDRDTGELFF.

In this sample, this clonotype turned up many times. The rearrangement uses TRBV7-2 and TRBJ2-3, with D perhaps given as TRBD1 or TRBD2 (7 bases each). V lost 6 bases and J lost 9, with 25 bases in between. Per germline, CDR1 SGHTA and CDR2 FQGNSA. The CDR3 contains 16 residues. CDR3 nucleotides: TGTGCCAGCAGTTACAATTGGGAGGGGGCGGGCGGCACGCAGTATTTT. It encodes CASSYNWEGAGGTQYF. Full variable domain (remainder filled in from reference TRBV7-2 and TRBJ2-3): GAGVSQSPSNKVTEKGKDVELRCDPISGHTALYWYRQSLGQGLEFLIYFQGNSAPDKSGLPSDRFSAERTGGSVSTLTIQRTQQEDSAVYLCASSYNWEGAGGTQYFGPGTRLTVL.

This clonotype has a count of ten or more. The chain carries TRBV4-1 and TRBJ2-1, with a tentative D call TRBD2 (6 bases). This CDR3 contains 15 residues. Germline CDR1 and CDR2: MGHRA and YSYEKL. V was trimmed by 0 bases and J by 7 bases, leaving 13 bases between them. The CDR3 DNA is TGCGCCAGCAGCCAAGATCGGGCTAGCGTAAATGAGCAGTTCTTC. It is translated as CASSQDRASVNEQFF.

This clonotype has at least ten counts. V and J are TRBV3-1 and TRBJ2-1; 9 bases match TRBD2. Per the germline V gene, CDR1 is LGHDT and CDR2 is YNNKEL (reference sequence). The CDR3 totals 17 residues. V lost 4 bases to trimming and J lost 7 bases; unmatched junction nucleotides: 14. CDR3 bases: TGTGCCAGCAGCCTCGCGGTAGCGGGAGTATCGCGGAATGAGCAGTTCTTC. Translation gives CASSLAVAGVSRNEQFF.

This clonotype was found many times. This sequence joins TRBV10-3 and TRBJ2-7; 7 nucleotides line up with TRBD1. V dropped 5 bases and J dropped 4; count of bases not matched to a gene: 8. Germline V CDR1 and CDR2: ENHRY, SYGVKD. The CDR3 has 14 amino acids. CDR3 nucleotides: TGTGCCATCAGTAGACAGGGTGACCCTTACGAGCAGTACTTC. This sequence encodes CAISRQGDPYEQYF.

This clonotype was counted many times. J is TRBJ1-5 and V is TRBV28; no clear D. V lost 3 bases and J lost 4, with 19 bases in between. CDR3 length: 17 residues. Germline lookup yields CDR1 MDHEN and CDR2 SYDVKM. The CDR3 protein is CASSLSLGRVGNQPQHF. CDR3 in DNA: TGTGCCAGCAGTTTGAGTCTTGGAAGGGTGGGGAATCAGCCCCAGCATTTT.

This clonotype appeared many times. The chain has TRBV20-1 and TRBJ2-1; TRBD2 aligns across 7 bases. The CDR3 has 15 amino acids. CDR1 DFQATT and CDR2 SNEGSKA come from the germline V gene (reference sequence). The ends lost 5 bases at V and 5 bases at J; junction bases unmatched: 12. The CDR3 DNA sequence: TGCAGTGCTGAGCCCGGGACTAAACTAAACAATGAGCAGTTCTTC. Translated, it gives CSAEPGTKLNNEQFF.

This clonotype was recorded at least ten times. A junction boundary mismatches the germline segment, possibly from a read error. V usage is TRBV12-3 or TRBV12-4 and J usage is TRBJ2-4, with D uncertain. The CDR3 sequence is 16 residues long. CDR3 nucleotides: TGTGCCAGCAGTTTGTCCCGGAGCTGGACCAAAAAAATTCAGTACTTC. It codes for CASSLSRSWTKKIQYF.

In this sample, this clonotype turned up many times. The chain links TRBV5-1 to TRBJ2-1; 11 positions agree with TRBD2. CDR3 length: 15 amino acids. V shed 4 bases, J shed 6 bases, and the junction held 6 bases outside the gene matches. The V gene's germline CDR1 is SGHRS and CDR2 YFSETQ. For the CDR3, the DNA is TGCGCCAGCAGCCAGACTAGCGGGACGTTCAATGAGCAGTTCTTC. Translated: CASSQTSGTFNEQFF.

This clonotype was detected ten times or more. The chain joins TRBV4-2 to TRBJ2-3; 16 bases agree with TRBD2. V lost 4 bases and J lost 2; bases outside the gene matches: 12. Looked up from germline, CDR1 is LGHNA and CDR2 is YNFKEQ. This CDR3 has 20 residues. In DNA form, the CDR3 reads TGTGCCAGCAGCCCGGGACTAGCGGGAGGGCCGTCCCCGGTCACAGATACGCAGTATTTT. Translating it yields CASSPGLAGGPSPVTDTQYF.

This clonotype has a count of ten or more. The chain carries TRBV18 and TRBJ1-3, with 7 positions matching TRBD1. Germline V gene data show CDR1 as KGHSH and CDR2 as LQKENI. The CDR3 has 14 amino acids. After removal of 8 bases from V and 0 bases from J, the junction contained 4 bases not matched to a gene. The CDR3 DNA sequence: TGTGCCAGCCACAGGGGCCTCTCTGGAAACACCATATATTTT. This encodes CASHRGLSGNTIYF.

This clonotype was seen many times. V gene TRBV10-3 combines with J gene TRBJ2-1, with D maybe TRBD2 (5 bases). V dropped 5 bases and J dropped 0 bases, with 8 bases sitting between them. The germline V gene encodes CDR1 ENHRY and CDR2 SYGVKD. The CDR3 has 14 residues. The CDR3 sequence is CAISMSGSYNEQFF. The CDR3 bases are TGTGCCATCAGTATGAGCGGCTCCTACAATGAGCAGTTCTTC.

On this clonotype itself: The junction shows a germline mismatch at one end, possibly a read error. The genes are TRBV5-1 and TRBJ2-7; D may match TRBD1 or TRBD2 (5 bases each). Germline V CDR1 and CDR2: SGHRS, YFSETQ. The CDR3 is 14 residues long. The CDR3 loop reads CAGSPGTAPYEKYF. In DNA form, the CDR3 reads TGCGCCGGCAGCCCCGGGACGGCCCCCTACGAGAAGTACTTC.

This clonotype was observed at least ten times. The chain uses TRBV5-6 and TRBJ2-3; D gene unclear. Germline CDR1 SGHDT, CDR2 YYEEEE. There are 13 residues in the CDR3. V dropped 0 bases and J dropped 7 bases, with 9 bases sitting between them. CDR3 DNA: TGTGCCAGCAGCTTGGGATACCCTAATACGCAGTATTTT. Protein: CASSLGYPNTQYF.

This clonotype was picked up many times. The chain is built from TRBV5-1 and TRBJ2-7; 12 bases are shared with TRBD1. Germline lookup yields CDR1 SGHRS and CDR2 YFSETQ. This CDR3 has 14 residues. V lost 7 bases and J lost 7; bases outside the gene matches: 9. CDR3: CASGTGQGAGEQYF. The CDR3 DNA reads TGCGCCAGCGGAACGGGACAGGGGGCCGGTGAGCAGTACTTC. Full variable domain (rest looked up from reference TRBV5-1 and TRBJ2-7): KAGVTQTPRYLIKTRGQQVTLSCSPISGHRSVSWYQQTPGQGLQFLFEYFSETQRNKGNFPGRFSGRQFSNSRSEMNVSTLELGDSALYLCASGTGQGAGEQYFGPGTRLTVT.